This T cell receptor beta chain derives from a study of beta chain features in type 1 diabetes. Points from the study as a whole: Shortening that was moderate but significant affected the TCRB CDR3s of Type 1 diabetes patients in all four CD4+ subsets. The influence of HLA type on TCRB rearrangement stayed undetermined. Patients with type 1 diabetes showed fewer VDJ junction insertions and more deletions. Compared to healthy donors, patients appeared to have naive, central memory and Treg TCRB repertoires that were more alike.

Notes on this clone: Its antigen is not known.

Of the isolated RNA, all was reverse transcribed, and so the sequenced material was expressed TCRB transcripts. TCRdb's table, derived via immunoSEQ multiplex PCR, lists solely in-frame clones and lacks some. The sample has approximately 160,000 clones, about 63% seen once. CD4+ naive, central memory, regulatory and stem cell-like memory subsets were isolated by sorting on CD45RO/CCR7/CD25/CD127/CD95/CD27. This CDR3 has 14 residues. Germline V gene lookup returns CDR1 GTSNPN and CDR2 SVGIG (reference sequence). The V gene lost 1 base and the J gene lost 8 bases, with 14 bases spanning the gap. Specimen: naive CD4+ T cells from blood. The receptor comes from a man aged 25-45 years with type 1 diabetes. The chain links TRBV30 to TRBJ1-4; D gene unclear. The DNA for the CDR3 is TGTGCCTGGAGTGATCACGTTAGGAAGGAAAAACTGTTTTTT. Encoded protein: CAWSDHVRKEKLFF.